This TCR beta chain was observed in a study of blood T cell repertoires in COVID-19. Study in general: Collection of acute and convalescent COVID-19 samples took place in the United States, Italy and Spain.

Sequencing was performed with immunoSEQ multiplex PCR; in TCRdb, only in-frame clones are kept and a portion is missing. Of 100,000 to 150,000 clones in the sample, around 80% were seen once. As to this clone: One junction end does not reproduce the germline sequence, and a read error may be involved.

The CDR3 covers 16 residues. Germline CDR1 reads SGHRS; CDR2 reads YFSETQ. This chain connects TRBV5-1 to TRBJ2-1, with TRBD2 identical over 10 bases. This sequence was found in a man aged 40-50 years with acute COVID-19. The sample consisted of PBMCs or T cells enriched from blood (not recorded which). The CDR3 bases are TGCGCTAGCAGCTTCCCGTCGGGACTAGCGAGGAATGAGCAGTTCTTC. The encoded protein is CASSFPSGLARNEQFF.